The entry below describes one TCR beta chain. What it binds is unknown. The data stem from a study of T cell repertoires in cytomegalovirus infection. About the study: Carrying CMV and the relevant HLA type showed in public TCR beta signatures. Study results and caveats: The ex vivo response showed dominance by HLA-C-restricted CMV-specific TCR beta clonotypes.

One entry per CDR3 protein, called by TCRdb with MiXCR from the reads. Seen here are about 490,000 distinct CDR3 sequences, 26% observed once, and the top ten hold about 12%. Sequences were obtained from PBMCs. The sequence was obtained from a human donor in good health (CMV status not recorded). Some clones in this sample may be carry-over from other donors' samples.

Here the CDR3 reads CASSPRTSNYEQYF. The DNA of the CDR3 is TGTGCCAGCTCACCTCGGACTAGCAACTACGAGCAGTACTTC. The rearrangement joins TRBV18 to TRBJ2-7; 8 nucleotides agree with TRBD2. The V segment lost 3 bases and the J segment 3 bases; nucleotides outside the gene matches: 4. The CDR3 consists of 14 residues. Germline V gene lookup returns CDR1 KGHSH and CDR2 LQKENI.